This T cell receptor (beta chain) was sequenced in a study of blood T cell repertoires in COVID-19. Study-level information: Researchers got acute and convalescent COVID-19 samples from the United States, Italy and Spain.

Per the authors' pipeline: Counts of nucleated cells, estimated from reference gene primer amplification, were obtained. Here immunoSEQ multiplex PCR was the method, and the copy in TCRdb shows in-frame clones only, minus some. V and J calls and clone size follow that table, whereas D and trimming were derived from the DNA. The sample lists roughly 120,000 clones, 81% occurring once. V dropped 9 bases and J dropped 0; count of bases not matched to a gene: 7. CDR3 length equals 14 residues. Germline V gives CDR1 SNHLY, CDR2 FYNNEI. This sequence joins TRBV2 and TRBJ1-1; 7 bases line up with TRBD1. The sequenced sample was peripheral blood. The sequence was collected from a man aged 50-60 years with acute or convalescent COVID-19. The CDR3 region has the DNA TGTGCCAGAACAGGGGTTAACATGAACACTGAAGCTTTCTTT. Translating gives CARTGVNMNTEAFF.